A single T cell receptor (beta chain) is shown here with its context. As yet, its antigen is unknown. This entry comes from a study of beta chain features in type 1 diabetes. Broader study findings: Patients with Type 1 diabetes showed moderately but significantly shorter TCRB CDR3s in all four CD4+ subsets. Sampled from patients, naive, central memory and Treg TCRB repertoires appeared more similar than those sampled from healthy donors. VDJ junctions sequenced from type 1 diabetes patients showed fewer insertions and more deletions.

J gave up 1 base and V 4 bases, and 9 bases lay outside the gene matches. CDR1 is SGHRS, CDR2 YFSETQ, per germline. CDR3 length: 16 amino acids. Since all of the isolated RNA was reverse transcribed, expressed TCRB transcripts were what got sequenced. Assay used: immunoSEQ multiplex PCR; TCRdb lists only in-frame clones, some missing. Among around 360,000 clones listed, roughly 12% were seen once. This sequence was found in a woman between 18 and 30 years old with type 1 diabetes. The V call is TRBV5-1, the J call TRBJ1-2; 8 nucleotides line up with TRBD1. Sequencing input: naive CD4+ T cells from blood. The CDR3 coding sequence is TGCGCCAGCAGCCAATCCGGACAGGGCGATAACTATGGCTACACCTTC. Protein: CASSQSGQGDNYGYTF.